A selection of T cell receptor beta chains follows, all from one sample in a study of control samples from healthy donors and cancer patients. Libraries were prepared by immunoSEQ multiplex PCR; TCRdb keeps only in-frame clonotypes and omits some of them. The sample has approximately 120,000 clones, approximately 90% seen once; the top ten hold around 17%. Sequenced input: blood. The receptors stem from a woman between 50 and 59 years old in good health. Each CDR3 is given with its conserved first and last residue. The D gene is left open where the match is weak. The listing skips clone size in some rows; elsewhere it reads once, few, many or a size class.

j_call: TRBJ2-2; d_call: .; clone_size: .; v_call: TRBV24-1; cdr3_nt: TGTGCCACCAGCTTTCCTCCGGGACGCAAAACGCCTAGTAGGGGAACCGGGGAGCTGTTTTTT; cdr3_aa: CATSFPPGRKTPSRGTGELFF
j_call: TRBJ2-5; d_call: .; clone_size: .; v_call: TRBV7-2; cdr3_nt: TGTGCCAGCAGCTTAGAATCGGGGGATTTTACGCAGTACTTC; cdr3_aa: CASSLESGDFTQYF
j_call: TRBJ2-5; d_call: .; clone_size: .; v_call: TRBV7-8; cdr3_nt: TGTGCCAGCAGCTTGCAGACCCAGTACTTC; cdr3_aa: CASSLQTQYF
j_call: TRBJ1-2; d_call: .; clone_size: .; v_call: TRBV7-9; cdr3_nt: TGTGCCAGCAGCTGGGGGATGAACTATGGCTACACCTTC; cdr3_aa: CASSWGMNYGYTF
j_call: TRBJ1-1; d_call: TRBD1; clone_size: .; v_call: TRBV5-1; cdr3_nt: TGCGCCAGCAGTCCTGGACAGGGGGCCACTGAAGCTTTCTTT; cdr3_aa: CASSPGQGATEAFF
j_call: TRBJ2-3; d_call: .; clone_size: .; v_call: TRBV27; cdr3_nt: TGTGCCAGCACGAAAAAAACCTTTCCCTTACTGGGGGATCGCACAGATACGCAGTATTTT; cdr3_aa: CASTKKTFPLLGDRTDTQYF
j_call: TRBJ1-1; d_call: .; clone_size: .; v_call: TRBV29-1; cdr3_nt: TGCAGCGCAGAGGTGGGCCCTGAAGCTTTCTTT; cdr3_aa: CSAEVGPEAFF
j_call: TRBJ1-1; d_call: .; clone_size: .; v_call: TRBV7-6; cdr3_nt: TGTGCCAGCAGCTTAGCTTCAGGTGCGGTTGAGAACACTGAAGCTTTCTTT; cdr3_aa: CASSLASGAVENTEAFF
j_call: TRBJ2-5; d_call: TRBD1; clone_size: .; v_call: TRBV4-3; cdr3_nt: TGCGCCAGCAGCCAAGATTGGGACAGAGAGACCCAGTACTTC; cdr3_aa: CASSQDWDRETQYF
j_call: TRBJ2-2; d_call: TRBD2; clone_size: .; v_call: TRBV5-4; cdr3_nt: TGTGCCAGCAGCCCGGGGGCTGGGACTAGCGGGAAGATTGGGGAGCTGTTTTTT; cdr3_aa: CASSPGAGTSGKIGELFF
j_call: TRBJ2-4; d_call: .; clone_size: .; v_call: TRBV20-1; cdr3_nt: TGCAGTGCTAGTCGAGTTCGTGATTTAGCCAAAAACATTCAGTACTTC; cdr3_aa: CSASRVRDLAKNIQYF
j_call: TRBJ2-7; d_call: .; clone_size: .; v_call: TRBV5-6; cdr3_nt: TGTGCCAGCAGTTTTCGCCCCTACGAGCAGTACTTC; cdr3_aa: CASSFRPYEQYF
j_call: TRBJ1-2; d_call: .; clone_size: few; v_call: TRBV7-2; cdr3_nt: TGTGCCAGCAGCTTACCGGGCTATGGCTACACCTTC; cdr3_aa: CASSLPGYGYTF
j_call: TRBJ2-1; d_call: TRBD2; clone_size: .; v_call: TRBV4-3; cdr3_nt: TGCGCCAGCAGCCAAGACGTTAATAGGGCACTAGCGGGCACCGGGAATGAGCAGTTCTTC; cdr3_aa: CASSQDVNRALAGTGNEQFF
j_call: TRBJ2-3; d_call: .; clone_size: .; v_call: TRBV2; cdr3_nt: TGTGCCAGCAGGATCCTTGGGGATACGCAGTATTTT; cdr3_aa: CASRILGDTQYF
j_call: TRBJ2-1; d_call: .; clone_size: .; v_call: TRBV2; cdr3_nt: TGTGCCACCTACTACCAGGGCTTGGGACTCGGGGAGCAGTTCTTC; cdr3_aa: CATYYQGLGLGEQFF
j_call: TRBJ1-4; d_call: .; clone_size: .; v_call: TRBV12-3/TRBV12-4; cdr3_nt: TGTGCCAGCAGTTTATTGTTGGGGGTGAAACTGTTTTTT; cdr3_aa: CASSLLLGVKLFF
j_call: TRBJ1-6; d_call: .; clone_size: few; v_call: TRBV9; cdr3_nt: TGTGCCAGCAGCGCCGCCGTACAGAGCTCCTATAATTCACCCCTCCACTTT; cdr3_aa: CASSAAVQSSYNSPLHF
j_call: TRBJ1-4; d_call: .; clone_size: .; v_call: TRBV9; cdr3_nt: TGTGCCAGCAGCGTTACAACTAATGAAAAACTGTTTTTT; cdr3_aa: CASSVTTNEKLFF
j_call: TRBJ2-7; d_call: TRBD2; clone_size: .; v_call: TRBV3-1/TRBV3-2; cdr3_nt: TGTGCCAGCAGCCAAGATCATCGGCAAGCGGGGGACTACGAGCAGTACTTC; cdr3_aa: CASSQDHRQAGDYEQYF
j_call: TRBJ2-2; d_call: TRBD2; clone_size: few; v_call: TRBV7-9; cdr3_nt: TGTGCCAGCAGCTTCGGCTTAAGCGGGAGATCCGGGGAGCTGTTTTTT; cdr3_aa: CASSFGLSGRSGELFF
j_call: TRBJ1-5; d_call: .; clone_size: .; v_call: TRBV2; cdr3_nt: TGTGCCAGCCAAGACGTATCGGGCAATCAGCCCCAGCATTTT; cdr3_aa: CASQDVSGNQPQHF
j_call: TRBJ2-1; d_call: .; clone_size: .; v_call: TRBV4-3; cdr3_nt: TGCGCCAGCAGCCAAGATTTCAAACAGTTCTTC; cdr3_aa: CASSQDFKQFF
j_call: TRBJ2-4; d_call: TRBD1; clone_size: .; v_call: TRBV18; cdr3_nt: TGTGCCGCAGGGGGTATGAGCATTCAGTACTTC; cdr3_aa: CAAGGMSIQYF
j_call: TRBJ1-4; d_call: TRBD1; clone_size: .; v_call: TRBV30; cdr3_nt: TGTGCCTTGGAATACGGGACAGCACTTGAAAAACTGTTTTTT; cdr3_aa: CALEYGTALEKLFF
j_call: TRBJ1-1; d_call: .; clone_size: .; v_call: TRBV6-5; cdr3_nt: TGTGCCAGCAGCGTTATCTCGAACACTGAAGCTTTCTTT; cdr3_aa: CASSVISNTEAFF
j_call: TRBJ1-2; d_call: .; clone_size: .; v_call: TRBV5-5; cdr3_nt: TGTGCCAGCAGCAGCAAACGCGAATTCTATGGCTACACCTTC; cdr3_aa: CASSSKREFYGYTF
j_call: TRBJ2-4; d_call: TRBD2; clone_size: .; v_call: TRBV6-1; cdr3_nt: TGTGCCAGCAGTGAGCTAGCGGGGGCCGGAAACATTCAGTACTTC; cdr3_aa: CASSELAGAGNIQYF
j_call: TRBJ2-1; d_call: .; clone_size: .; v_call: TRBV27; cdr3_nt: TGTGCCAGCAGTTCCCTGGACTATCCCTCTGGCAATGAGCAGTTCTTC; cdr3_aa: CASSSLDYPSGNEQFF
j_call: TRBJ2-3; d_call: .; clone_size: .; v_call: TRBV11-1; cdr3_nt: TGTGCCAGCAGCTTAGAGGAGGATACAGATACGCAGTATTTT; cdr3_aa: CASSLEEDTDTQYF
j_call: TRBJ2-5; d_call: TRBD1; clone_size: .; v_call: TRBV4-1; cdr3_nt: TGCGCCAGCAGCCAAGAATGGACAGGTTTGAAAGAGACCCAGTACTTC; cdr3_aa: CASSQEWTGLKETQYF
j_call: TRBJ2-3; d_call: TRBD2; clone_size: .; v_call: TRBV9; cdr3_nt: TGTGCCAGCAGCGCTAGCGGCCTCACAGATACGCAGTATTTT; cdr3_aa: CASSASGLTDTQYF
j_call: TRBJ1-1; d_call: .; clone_size: .; v_call: TRBV4-1; cdr3_nt: TGCGCCAGCAGCCCACTGATGAACACTGAAGCTTTCTTT; cdr3_aa: CASSPLMNTEAFF
j_call: TRBJ1-6; d_call: .; clone_size: once; v_call: TRBV6-5; cdr3_nt: TGTGCCAGCAGTTCAATCTGGACAGACGATAATTCACCCCTCCACTTT; cdr3_aa: CASSSIWTDDNSPLHF
j_call: TRBJ1-2; d_call: TRBD1; clone_size: .; v_call: TRBV7-2; cdr3_nt: TGTGCCAGCAGCCCCTATTTCCGGGACAGGAGTCGGGGCTACACCTTC; cdr3_aa: CASSPYFRDRSRGYTF
j_call: TRBJ2-7; d_call: .; clone_size: .; v_call: TRBV5-1; cdr3_nt: TGCGCCAGCAGCTTGGAGGGGGTCGAGCAGTACTTC; cdr3_aa: CASSLEGVEQYF
j_call: TRBJ2-4; d_call: .; clone_size: .; v_call: TRBV6-1; cdr3_nt: TGTGCCAGCAGTGAAATGGGGCTAGCCAAAAACATTCAGTACTTC; cdr3_aa: CASSEMGLAKNIQYF
j_call: TRBJ2-2; d_call: TRBD2; clone_size: .; v_call: TRBV7-9; cdr3_nt: TGTGCCAGCAGCTCCTACCTAGCGGGAGGGACCGGGGAGCTGTTTTTT; cdr3_aa: CASSSYLAGGTGELFF
j_call: TRBJ1-1; d_call: .; clone_size: .; v_call: TRBV7-2; cdr3_nt: TGTGCCAGCAGCTTAACTCCACTAATGGGACTAAACACTGAAGCTTTCTTT; cdr3_aa: CASSLTPLMGLNTEAFF
j_call: TRBJ1-5; d_call: .; clone_size: .; v_call: TRBV15; cdr3_nt: TGTGCCACCAGCAGAGATCCTGAAGAGACTGGCAATCAGCCCCAGCATTTT; cdr3_aa: CATSRDPEETGNQPQHF
j_call: TRBJ2-7; d_call: TRBD2; clone_size: .; v_call: TRBV7-3; cdr3_nt: TGTGCCAGCAGCCATGGACTAGCGGACGAGCAGTACTTC; cdr3_aa: CASSHGLADEQYF
j_call: TRBJ1-2; d_call: TRBD1; clone_size: .; v_call: TRBV27; cdr3_nt: TGTGCCAGCAGTTTATCTGGGACAGGGGGAGGTGGCTACACCTTC; cdr3_aa: CASSLSGTGGGGYTF
j_call: TRBJ1-5; d_call: .; clone_size: .; v_call: TRBV5-4; cdr3_nt: TGTGCCAGCAGCACGGGTAGTAGCAATCAGCCCCAGCATTTT; cdr3_aa: CASSTGSSNQPQHF